This T cell receptor beta chain was found in a study of OX40 agonist ivuxolimab in advanced cancers. The repertoire was sequenced with immunoSEQ multiplex PCR; TCRdb's copy has only in-frame clones and lacks some. Among just over 80,000 clones listed, roughly 84% were seen once. The ends were cut back, 4 bases at V and 4 bases at J, with 21 bases in the middle. Germline-derived CDR1 and CDR2 are MNHNS and SASEGT. CDR3 size: 17 residues. The TCR comes from an adult with an advanced solid tumor such as melanoma, head and neck, liver or kidney cancer. Sequences were derived from CD4+ or CD8+ T cells sorted from blood, sampled in a trial of the OX40 agonist ivuxolimab. The rearrangement links TRBV6-1 to TRBJ2-3; the D is unclear. In DNA, the CDR3 is TGTGCCAGCAGTGGACTTACTCCCTATGGGGTTCCAGATACGCAGTATTTT. Protein: CASSGLTPYGVPDTQYF.